Each of the 12 T cell receptor beta chains below was sequenced from the same sample in a study of blood T cells in healthy people across ages. Combining a sample-barcoded 5' primer with a J-beta primer mix, a second PCR ran for 7 to 11 cycles. MiXCR, run by TCRdb on the 5' RACE reads, gives a single entry per CDR3 protein. This repertoire shows 1.5 million to 2 million distinct CDR3 sequences, around 42% found once; its top ten account for around 23%. Input material: blood. The source of these receptors is a human donor in good health.

The genes are TRBV6-2 or TRBV6-3 and TRBJ2-1, with 7 bases aligning to TRBD2. From germline, CDR1 is MNHEY and CDR2 SVGEGT. The CDR3 has 15 residues. Germline trimming cut 10 bases from V and 4 bases from J; bases unmatched to any gene: 13. For the CDR3, the DNA is TGTGCCACCACGGGGAGGGACTACCCTTACAATGAGCAGTTCTTC. Translated: CATTGRDYPYNEQFF.

The rearrangement links TRBV20-1 to TRBJ1-1, with D possibly being TRBD1 (6 bases). This CDR3 comprises 15 residues. Germline loops: CDR1 DFQATT, CDR2 SNEGSKA (reference sequence). The CDR3 DNA follows: TGCAGCAGCCTACATTCAGGGGATATGAACACTGAAGCTTTCTTT. Its protein product is CSSLHSGDMNTEAFF.

The V and J genes are TRBV5-1 and TRBJ1-5; D unclear. The length of the CDR3 is 15 residues. Germline V gene sequence: CDR1 SGHRS, CDR2 YFSETQ. V shed 3 bases and J shed 9 bases, with 19 bases lying between them. In DNA form, the CDR3 reads TGCGCCAGCAGCTCATATGTGGACGGAGCGGGGCCCCAGCATTTT. This encodes CASSSYVDGAGPQHF.

This clonotype occurred a few times. The chain combines TRBV20-1 with TRBJ2-7; 9 nucleotides agree with TRBD2. Germline CDR1 reads DFQATT; CDR2 reads SNEGSKA (reference sequence). The V gene end was trimmed by 7 bases and the J gene end by 2 bases; junction bases not matched to a gene: 9. This CDR3 is 14 amino acids long. The CDR3 reads CSVRLSGGTYEQYF. CDR3 in DNA: TGCAGTGTTAGGCTTAGCGGGGGCACCTACGAGCAGTACTTC.

This rearrangement joins TRBV7-2 to TRBJ1-2, with D uncertain. The length of the CDR3 is 13 residues. The V and J ends lost 4 bases and 9 bases respectively, with 15 bases between them. Germline CDR1 is SGHTA and CDR2 is FQGNSA. CDR3 in DNA: TGTGCCAGCAGCTCGCCTTTGGCAGGCCGCTACACCTTC. Protein product: CASSSPLAGRYTF.

The CDR3 region has the DNA TGTGCCAGCAGCCAGACGGGGCAAGCCGAGCAGTACTTC. This codes for CASSQTGQAEQYF. The chain uses TRBV3-1 and TRBJ2-7, with D possibly called TRBD1 or TRBD2 (5 bases each). V shed 3 bases and J shed 6 bases, with 12 bases lying between them. Germline CDR1 is LGHDT and CDR2 is YNNKEL (reference sequence). The CDR3 covers 13 residues.

This clonotype occurred many times. The V gene is TRBV7-2, the J gene TRBJ1-5; tentative D call: TRBD1 (5 bases). The CDR3 consists of 14 residues. The V end was cut by 6 bases, the J end by 6 bases, with 15 bases between. Germline values: CDR1 SGHTA, CDR2 FQGNSA. The CDR3 DNA reads TGTGCCAGCAGTTTGGTAGGGGCTGGTCAGCCCCAGCATTTT. Translation: CASSLVGAGQPQHF.

The sample holds a few counts of this clonotype. The J gene is TRBJ1-2, the V gene TRBV29-1, with no clear D. V was clipped by 2 bases and J by 7 bases, with 8 bases between them. CDR1 and CDR2 (germline): SQVTM, ANQGSEA. The CDR3 loop spans 11 amino acids. CDR3 DNA sequence: TGCAGCGTTGAACTGTCTGCTGGCTACACCTTC. It specifies CSVELSAGYTF.

Only one count was recorded for this clonotype. A read error may account for a junction end that differs from germline. This rearrangement joins TRBV25-1 to TRBJ2-7; D gene uncertain. Germline values: CDR1 MGHDK, CDR2 SYGVNS. The CDR3 extends over 13 amino acids. The CDR3 region has the DNA TGTGCCGGCAGTCCTCTATCCTCCTACGAGCAGTACTTC. Its translation: CAGSPLSSYEQYF.

The chain combines TRBV6-2 or TRBV6-3 with TRBJ2-1; D might be TRBD1 (5 bases). CDR3 size: 14 residues. Trimming stripped 2 bases from V and 8 bases from J, with 13 bases between. CDR1 is MNHEY, CDR2 SVGEGT, per germline. CDR3 amino acids: CASSYADIFDEQFF. The CDR3, as DNA: TGTGCCAGCAGTTACGCGGACATATTCGATGAGCAGTTCTTC.

In this sample, this clonotype turned up a few times. The chain couples TRBV28 to TRBJ1-2, with D perhaps TRBD1 (5 bases). The V and J ends lost 7 bases and 5 bases respectively, with 20 bases between them. From germline, CDR1 is MDHEN and CDR2 SYDVKM. The CDR3 covers 15 residues. The CDR3 sequence: CASITTLQDSYGYTF. The DNA of the CDR3 is TGTGCCAGCATAACAACCCTACAGGATTCGTATGGCTACACCTTC.

This clonotype was seen at least ten times. This chain joins TRBV6-4 and TRBJ2-3; D ambiguous. Germline-derived CDR1 and CDR2 are MRHNA and SNTAGT. The CDR3 runs to 14 residues. V lost 4 bases to trimming and J lost 4 bases, with 12 bases between them. CDR3 nucleotides: TGTGCCAGCAGTGTTTCAGGATCCCCAGATACGCAGTATTTT. Translating it yields CASSVSGSPDTQYF.